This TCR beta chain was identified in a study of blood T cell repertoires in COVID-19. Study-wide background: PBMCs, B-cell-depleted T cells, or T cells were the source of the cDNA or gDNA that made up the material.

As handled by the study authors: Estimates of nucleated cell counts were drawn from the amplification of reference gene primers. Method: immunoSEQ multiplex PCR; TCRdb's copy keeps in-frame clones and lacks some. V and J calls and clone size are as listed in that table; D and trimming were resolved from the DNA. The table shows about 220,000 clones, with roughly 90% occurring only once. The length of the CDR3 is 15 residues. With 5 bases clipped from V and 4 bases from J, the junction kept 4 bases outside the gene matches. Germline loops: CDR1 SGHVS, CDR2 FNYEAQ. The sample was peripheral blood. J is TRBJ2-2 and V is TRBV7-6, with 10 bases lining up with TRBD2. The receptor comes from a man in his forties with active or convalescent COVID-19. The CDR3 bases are TGTGCCAGCAGCACGGGACTAGCGAGCACCGGGGAGCTGTTTTTT. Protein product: CASSTGLASTGELFF.